This T cell receptor (beta chain) appears in the sequencing data of a study of cytomegalovirus exposure and HLA in healthy donors. J was trimmed by 5 bases and V by 4 bases; bases with no gene match: 9. CDR1 and CDR2 (germline): PRHDT, FYEKMQ (reference sequence). CDR3 length: 15 residues. The PCR employed 60 Vbeta primers together with 13 Jbeta primers. In the authors' methods: In a later analysis, about 12 million of about 80 million unique beta chains occurred in at least two donors. TCRdb keeps only in-frame clones here, not all; method: immunoSEQ multiplex PCR. D and trimming come from the DNA, and the V and J calls and clone size come from that table. The sample has 200,000 to 300,000 clones, 70% to 90% seen once. Study results and caveats: The authors reported that TCR beta sequences could predict HLA-A and HLA-B alleles. These predictions were accurate for most subjects in the first cohort. A few V segments could not be told apart, such as TRBV6-2 and TRBV6-3, and were left out. TCR association rates varied by HLA locus in a later analysis, with DRB1 highest and HLA-C lowest.

This clone turned up a few times. The antigen remains unidentified. This clonotype was sampled from a girl aged 2 to 9 in good health and CMV-seronegative. The chain employs TRBV13 and TRBJ1-1, with 8 bases fitting TRBD1. Sequences were obtained from PBMCs. The CDR3 DNA sequence: TGTGCCAGCAGCTCCCCGGGACAGGCGGGAACTGAAGCTTTCTTT. Its protein is CASSSPGQAGTEAFF. The full variable domain, with the rest looked up from reference TRBV13 and TRBJ1-1, is AAGVIQSPRHLIKEKRETATLKCYPIPRHDTVYWYQQGPGQDPQFLISFYEKMQSDKGSIPDRFSAQQFSDYHSELNMSSLELGDSALYFCASSSPGQAGTEAFFGQGTRLTVV.